This TCR beta chain emerged from a study of blood T cell repertoires in COVID-19. Patients at the Seattle site were enrolled during active infection and followed longitudinally. In the study's own analysis: Amplifying reference gene primers gave estimates of nucleated cell counts. TCRdb's copy holds only in-frame clones and misses some; the assay was immunoSEQ multiplex PCR. The V and J calls and clone size come from that table; D and trimming were worked out from the DNA. The sample includes over 150,000 clones, about 83% of them seen just once. J was trimmed by 0 bases and V by 4 bases; bases with no gene match: 1. CDR3 length equals 16 residues. Germline CDR1 LNHDA, CDR2 SQIVND (reference sequence).

This TCR was sampled from a woman between 65 and 79 years old with COVID-19, enrolled during active disease. The sequencing input was peripheral blood. This rearrangement joins TRBV19 to TRBJ2-1, with TRBD2 matching 12 bases. CDR3 loop: CASSKTSGSSYNEQFF. The CDR3 nucleotides read TGTGCCAGTAGTAAGACTAGCGGGAGCTCCTACAATGAGCAGTTCTTC.